The 8 T cell receptor beta chains below all came from one sample that was sequenced in a study of vaccination and CD4 T cells after COVID-19. The Oncomine TCR Beta short-read assay sequenced DNA from cultured CD4+ T cells. Each CDR3 protein is one row after TCRdb ran MiXCR on the PCR reads. The sample carries over 6,500 distinct CDR3 sequences, approximately 51% recorded once. Treatment indicated: roughly nine-day PBMC culture with coronavirus spike peptide pools or control peptides (ViraFEST assay). These CD4+ T cells came from an unexposed donor, sampled before the COVID-19 pandemic (2011-2018). These TCRs are of unknown antigen specificity. What was sequenced was CD4+ T cells from blood, cultured in vitro. The source is a human donor in good health.

The chain combines TRBV20-1 with TRBJ2-4; D may be TRBD1 or TRBD2 (5 bases each). The germline gives CDR1 DFQATT, CDR2 SNEGSKA (reference sequence). The CDR3 spans 13 residues. The V and J ends lost 5 bases and 11 bases respectively, with 19 bases between them. The CDR3 reads CSAGPRGQGVQYF. CDR3 nucleotide sequence: TGCAGTGCTGGACCACGGGGCCAGGGAGTTCAGTACTTC.

The chain employs TRBV7-6 and TRBJ2-5; 7 positions agree with TRBD1. From germline, CDR1 is SGHVS and CDR2 FNYEAQ. The CDR3 spans 14 residues. Unmatched junction bases numbered 9, after V lost 6 bases and J lost 5 bases. This CDR3 is CASRVQGIEETQYF. CDR3 DNA: TGTGCCAGCAGGGTACAGGGGATTGAGGAGACCCAGTACTTC. Combining the CDR3 with reference TRBV7-6 and TRBJ2-5 gives the whole variable domain GAGVSQSPRYKVTKRGQDVALRCDPISGHVSLYWYRQALGQGPEFLTYFNYEAQQDKSGLPNDRFSAERPEGSISTLTIQRTEQRDSAMYRCASRVQGIEETQYFGPGTRLLVL.

The CDR3: CSASSGRDQPQHF. Written as DNA, the CDR3 is TGCAGTGCTAGTTCAGGCCGAGATCAGCCCCAGCATTTT. The genes are TRBV20-1 and TRBJ1-5; D is unclear. Germline CDR1 reads DFQATT; CDR2 reads SNEGSKA (reference sequence). Between the trimmed V and J ends, which lost 3 bases and 5 bases, there was a span of 11 bases. The CDR3 spans 13 residues.

This rearrangement joins TRBV12-3 or TRBV12-4 to TRBJ1-1; D ambiguous. The CDR3 has 14 amino acids. V dropped 6 bases and J dropped 1 base, with 12 bases sitting between them. As DNA, the CDR3 is TGTGCCAGCAGGCCCTCTTCGGGGAACACTGAAGCTTTCTTT. Its protein product is CASRPSSGNTEAFF.

Within the sample, this clonotype is medium-sized. The chain couples TRBV20-1 to TRBJ1-5, with 7 bases lining up with TRBD1. The germline V gene encodes CDR1 DFQATT and CDR2 SNEGSKA (reference sequence). The length of the CDR3 is 14 residues. Trimming cost V 6 bases and J 3 bases; bases outside gene matches: 8. CDR3: CSAATGDPNQPQHF. CDR3 nucleotide sequence: TGCAGTGCCGCAACAGGGGACCCCAATCAGCCCCAGCATTTT.

The chain uses TRBV19 and TRBJ2-6; tentatively, D is TRBD1 (5 bases). Trimming stripped 5 bases from V and 0 bases from J, with 14 bases between. The CDR3 contains 17 residues. CDR1 is LNHDA, CDR2 SQIVND, per germline (reference sequence). CDR3 loop: CASSSTALLSGANVLTF. The CDR3 nucleotides are TGTGCCAGTAGTTCGACAGCCCTACTCTCTGGGGCCAACGTCCTGACTTTC.

The chain has TRBV19 and TRBJ1-1; tentatively, D is TRBD1 (5 bases). This CDR3 is built from 18 residues. Per germline, CDR1 LNHDA and CDR2 SQIVND (reference sequence). The V gene lost 3 bases and the J gene lost 4 bases, with 24 bases spanning the gap. CDR3 amino acids: CASSILQPPQGWSTEAFF. CDR3 DNA sequence: TGTGCCAGTAGTATTCTCCAGCCTCCTCAGGGATGGAGCACTGAAGCTTTCTTT.

In its sample, this clonotype was seen once. The V gene is TRBV6-4, the J gene TRBJ2-2; TRBD2 aligns across 9 bases. Germline-derived CDR1 and CDR2 are MRHNA and SNTAGT. With V trimmed by 0 bases and J by 5 bases, 7 bases remained unmatched. This CDR3 is built from 17 residues. The CDR3, as DNA: TGTGCCAGCAGTGACTCGCCCGCGGGGGGGCCAACCGGGGAGCTGTTTTTT. Encoded protein: CASSDSPAGGPTGELFF.